This TCR beta chain was recorded in a study of blood T cells in healthy people across ages. Study results and caveats: Unsorted PBMC material precluded a definitive naive versus antigen-experienced comparison. Significant beta diversity loss was already apparent by age approximately 36, declining roughly linearly.

About this clonotype: The target antigen is unknown. This may arise from a read error, as a much more abundant clone is one base away.

Alongside a J-beta primer mix, a sample-barcoded 5' primer served in a second PCR lasting 7 to 11 cycles. Researchers report that a template-switch adaptor with 12 random nucleotides tagged each cDNA molecule. TCRdb fed the 5' RACE reads into MiXCR, producing one record per CDR3 protein. The sample includes approximately 850,000 distinct CDR3 sequences, roughly 60% of them seen just once. The CDR3 is made up of 15 amino acids. The germline gives CDR1 SEHNR, CDR2 FQNEAQ (reference sequence). Germline trimming cut 2 bases from V and 11 bases from J; bases unmatched to any gene: 11. The donors, aged 6 to 90, were healthy Caucasians from Russia.

The chain employs TRBV7-9 and TRBJ2-5, with 10 bases matching TRBD2. The source material was blood. The sequence was obtained from a man aged 25 to 45 in good health. CDR3 coding DNA: TGTGCCAGCAGCTTATTCGCTAGCGGGAGCAATGAGCAGTACTTC. It codes for CASSLFASGSNEQYF. Full variable domain (remainder filled in from reference TRBV7-9 and TRBJ2-5): DTGVSQNPRHKITKRGQNVTFRCDPISEHNRLYWYRQTLGQGPEFLTYFQNEAQLEKSRLLSDRFSAERPKGSFSTLEIQRTEQGDSAMYLCASSLFASGSNEQYFGPGTRLLVL.